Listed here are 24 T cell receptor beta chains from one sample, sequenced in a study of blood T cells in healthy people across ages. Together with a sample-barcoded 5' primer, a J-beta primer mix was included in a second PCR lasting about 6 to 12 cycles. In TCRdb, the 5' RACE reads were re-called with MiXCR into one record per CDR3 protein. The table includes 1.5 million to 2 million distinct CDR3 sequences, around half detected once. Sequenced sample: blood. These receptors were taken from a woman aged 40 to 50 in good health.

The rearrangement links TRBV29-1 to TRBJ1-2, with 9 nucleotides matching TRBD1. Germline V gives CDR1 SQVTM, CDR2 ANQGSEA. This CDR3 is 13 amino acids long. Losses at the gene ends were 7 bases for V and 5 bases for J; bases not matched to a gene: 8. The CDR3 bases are TGCAGCGGGGCAACAGGGACAGGGTATGGCTACACCTTC. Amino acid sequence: CSGATGTGYGYTF.

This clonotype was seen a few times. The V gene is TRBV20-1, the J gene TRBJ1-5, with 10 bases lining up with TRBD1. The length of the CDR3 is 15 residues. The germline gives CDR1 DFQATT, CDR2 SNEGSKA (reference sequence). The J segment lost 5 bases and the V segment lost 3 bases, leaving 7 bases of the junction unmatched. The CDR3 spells CSARAGTGDDQPQHF. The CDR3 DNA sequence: TGCAGTGCTAGGGCCGGGACAGGGGATGATCAGCCCCAGCATTTT.

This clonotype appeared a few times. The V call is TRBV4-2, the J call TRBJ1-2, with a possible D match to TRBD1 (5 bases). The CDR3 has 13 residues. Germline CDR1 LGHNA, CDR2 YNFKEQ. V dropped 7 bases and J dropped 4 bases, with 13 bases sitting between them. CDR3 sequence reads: CASNDDRAYGYTF. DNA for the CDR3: TGTGCCAGCAACGACGACAGAGCCTATGGCTACACCTTC.

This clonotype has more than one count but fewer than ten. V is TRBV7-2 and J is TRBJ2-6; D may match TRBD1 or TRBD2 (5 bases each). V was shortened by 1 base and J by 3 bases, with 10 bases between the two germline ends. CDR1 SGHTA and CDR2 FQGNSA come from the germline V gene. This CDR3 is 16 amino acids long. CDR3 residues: CASSLGGARGANVLTF. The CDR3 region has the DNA TGTGCCAGCAGCTTAGGAGGGGCCCGTGGGGCCAACGTCCTGACTTTC. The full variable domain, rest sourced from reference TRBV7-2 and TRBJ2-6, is GAGVSQSPSNKVTEKGKDVELRCDPISGHTALYWYRQSLGQGLEFLIYFQGNSAPDKSGLPSDRFSAERTGGSVSTLTIQRTQQEDSAVYLCASSLGGARGANVLTFGAGSRLTVL.

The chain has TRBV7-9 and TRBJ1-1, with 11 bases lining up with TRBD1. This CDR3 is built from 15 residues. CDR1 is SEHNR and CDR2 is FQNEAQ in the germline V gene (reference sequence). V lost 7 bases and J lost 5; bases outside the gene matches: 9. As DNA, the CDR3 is TGTGCCAGCAACTTGGACAGGGGGCTGAGGACTGAAGCTTTCTTT. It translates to CASNLDRGLRTEAFF.

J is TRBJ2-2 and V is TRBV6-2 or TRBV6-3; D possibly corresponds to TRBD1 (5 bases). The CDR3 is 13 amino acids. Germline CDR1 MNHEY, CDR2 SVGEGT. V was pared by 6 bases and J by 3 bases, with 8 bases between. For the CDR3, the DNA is TGTGCCAGCAGGGGCAGGGACACCGGGGAGCTGTTTTTT. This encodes CASRGRDTGELFF.

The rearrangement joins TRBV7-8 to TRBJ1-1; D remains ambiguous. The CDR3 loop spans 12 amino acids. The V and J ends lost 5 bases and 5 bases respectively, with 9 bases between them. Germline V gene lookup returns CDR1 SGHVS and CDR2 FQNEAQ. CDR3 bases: TGTGCCAGCAGCGCCGGTCGGACTGAAGCTTTCTTT. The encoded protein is CASSAGRTEAFF.

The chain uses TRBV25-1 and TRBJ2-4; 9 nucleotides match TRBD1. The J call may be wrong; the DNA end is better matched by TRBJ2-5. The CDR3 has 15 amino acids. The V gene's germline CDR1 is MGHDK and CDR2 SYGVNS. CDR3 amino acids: CASSEWGQGEETQYF. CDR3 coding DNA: TGTGCCAGCAGTGAATGGGGACAGGGAGAAGAGACCCAGTACTTC.

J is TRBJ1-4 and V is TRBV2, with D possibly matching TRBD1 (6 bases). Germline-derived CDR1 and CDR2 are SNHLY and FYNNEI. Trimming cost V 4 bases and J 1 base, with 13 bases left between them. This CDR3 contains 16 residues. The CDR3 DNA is TGTGCCAGCAGTGCTAAACAGGGCCGAACTAATGAAAAACTGTTTTTT. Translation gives CASSAKQGRTNEKLFF. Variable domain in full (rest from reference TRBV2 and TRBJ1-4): EPEVTQTPSHQVTQMGQEVILRCVPISNHLYFYWYRQILGQKVEFLVSFYNNEISEKSEIFDDQFSVERPDGSNFTLKIRSTKLEDSAMYFCASSAKQGRTNEKLFFGSGTQLSVL.

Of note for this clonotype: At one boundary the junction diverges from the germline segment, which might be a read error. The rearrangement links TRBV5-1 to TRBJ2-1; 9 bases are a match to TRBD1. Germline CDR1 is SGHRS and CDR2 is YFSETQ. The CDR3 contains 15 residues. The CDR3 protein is CAGSGTGQGGNEQFF. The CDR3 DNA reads TGCGCCGGCAGCGGCACGGGACAGGGTGGGAATGAGCAGTTCTTC.

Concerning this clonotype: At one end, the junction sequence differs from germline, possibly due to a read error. The DNA of the CDR3 is TGTGCCAGCAACCCTGTCATCTCCTACAAGGAGCAGTTCTTC. Its translation is CASNPVISYKEQFF. The V and J genes are TRBV28 and TRBJ2-1; D is uncertain. CDR1 MDHEN and CDR2 SYDVKM come from the germline V gene. The CDR3 is 14 amino acids.

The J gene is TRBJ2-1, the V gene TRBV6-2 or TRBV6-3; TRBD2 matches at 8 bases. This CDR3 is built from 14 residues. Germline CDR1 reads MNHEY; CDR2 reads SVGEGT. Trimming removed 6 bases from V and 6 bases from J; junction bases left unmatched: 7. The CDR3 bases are TGTGCCAGCAGAACCGGGACTAGGGCCAATGAGCAGTTCTTC. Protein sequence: CASRTGTRANEQFF.

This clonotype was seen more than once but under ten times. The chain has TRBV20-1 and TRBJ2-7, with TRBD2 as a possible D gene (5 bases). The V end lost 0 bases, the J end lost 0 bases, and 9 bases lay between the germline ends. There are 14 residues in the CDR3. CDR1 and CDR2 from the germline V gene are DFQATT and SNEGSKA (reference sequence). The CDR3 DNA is TGCAGTGCTAGAGATGAGGGAGTCTCCTACGAGCAGTACTTC. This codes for CSARDEGVSYEQYF.

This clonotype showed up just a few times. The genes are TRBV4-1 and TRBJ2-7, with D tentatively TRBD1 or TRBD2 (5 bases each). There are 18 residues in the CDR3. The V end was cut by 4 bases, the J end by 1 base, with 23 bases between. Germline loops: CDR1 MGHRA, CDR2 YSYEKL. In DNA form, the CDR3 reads TGCGCCAGCAGCCTAGACTATAGACCGGGACCGCCGTCCTACGAGCAGTACTTC. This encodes CASSLDYRPGPPSYEQYF.

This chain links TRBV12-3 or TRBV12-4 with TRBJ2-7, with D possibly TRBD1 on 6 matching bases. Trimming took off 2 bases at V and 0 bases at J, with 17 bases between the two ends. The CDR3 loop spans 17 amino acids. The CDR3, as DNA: TGTGCCAGCAGTTTAAAATTGGGGGCCCTCAGCTCCTACGAGCAGTACTTC. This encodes CASSLKLGALSSYEQYF.

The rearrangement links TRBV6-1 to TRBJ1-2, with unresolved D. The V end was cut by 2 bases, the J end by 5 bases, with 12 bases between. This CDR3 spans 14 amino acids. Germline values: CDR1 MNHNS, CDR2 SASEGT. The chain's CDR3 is CASSENEGWYGYTF. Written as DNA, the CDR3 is TGTGCCAGCAGTGAAAATGAGGGCTGGTATGGCTACACCTTC.

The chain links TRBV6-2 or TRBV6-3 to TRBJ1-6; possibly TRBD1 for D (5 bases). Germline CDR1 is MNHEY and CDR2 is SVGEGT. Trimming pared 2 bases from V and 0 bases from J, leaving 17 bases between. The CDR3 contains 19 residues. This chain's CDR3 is CASSYELQGVSSYNSPLHF. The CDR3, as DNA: TGTGCCAGCAGTTACGAGTTGCAGGGCGTGAGCTCCTATAATTCACCCCTCCACTTT.

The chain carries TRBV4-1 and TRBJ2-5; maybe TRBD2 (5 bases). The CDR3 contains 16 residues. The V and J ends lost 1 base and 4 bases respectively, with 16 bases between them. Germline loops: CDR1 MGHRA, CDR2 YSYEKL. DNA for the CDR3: TGCGCCAGCAGCCAAGCCCGTTTCGGGGTCGGAGAGACCCAGTACTTC. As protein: CASSQARFGVGETQYF.

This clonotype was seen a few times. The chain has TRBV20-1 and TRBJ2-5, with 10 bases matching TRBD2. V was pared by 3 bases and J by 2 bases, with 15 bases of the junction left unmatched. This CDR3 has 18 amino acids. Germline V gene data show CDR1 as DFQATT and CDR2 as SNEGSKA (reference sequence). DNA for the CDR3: TGCAGTGCTAGTTCCCTTTGGCAAGCGGGGGGGACACAAGAGACCCAGTACTTC. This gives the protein CSASSLWQAGGTQETQYF.

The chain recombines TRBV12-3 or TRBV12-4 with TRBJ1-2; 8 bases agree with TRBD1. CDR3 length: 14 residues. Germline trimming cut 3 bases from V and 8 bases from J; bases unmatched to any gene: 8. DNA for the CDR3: TGTGCCAGCAGTTTTAACAGGGGGTTGAGGGGCTACACCTTC. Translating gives CASSFNRGLRGYTF.

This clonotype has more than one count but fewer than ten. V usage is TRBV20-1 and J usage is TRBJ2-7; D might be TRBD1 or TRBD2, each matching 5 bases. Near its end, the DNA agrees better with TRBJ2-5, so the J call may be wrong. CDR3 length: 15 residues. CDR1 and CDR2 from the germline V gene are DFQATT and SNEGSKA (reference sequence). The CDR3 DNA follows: TGCAGTGCTTATTCCTCCGGGACGATGGGTGAGACCCAGTACTTC. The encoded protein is CSAYSSGTMGETQYF.

CDR3 nucleotides: TGTGCCAGCAGTTACAGGGGACACAAAAAGGAGACCCAGTACTTC. This gives the protein CASSYRGHKKETQYF. This chain uses TRBV6-5 with TRBJ2-5, with D possibly matching TRBD1 (6 bases). V lost 2 bases, J lost 5 bases, and 15 bases lay in between. The germline V gene has CDR1 MNHEY and CDR2 SVGAGI. This CDR3 contains 15 residues.

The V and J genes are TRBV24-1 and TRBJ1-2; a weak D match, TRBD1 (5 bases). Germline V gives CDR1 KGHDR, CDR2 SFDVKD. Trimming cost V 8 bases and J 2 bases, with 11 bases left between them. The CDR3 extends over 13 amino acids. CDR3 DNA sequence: TGTGCCACCAAGCGGGGGGAGAACTATGGCTACACCTTC. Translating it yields CATKRGENYGYTF.

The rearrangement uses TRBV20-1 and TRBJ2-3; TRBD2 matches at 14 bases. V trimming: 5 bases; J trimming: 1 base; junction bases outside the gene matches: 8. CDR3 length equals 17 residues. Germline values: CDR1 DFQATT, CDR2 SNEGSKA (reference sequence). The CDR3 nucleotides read TGCAGTGCTCCTAGGACTAGCGGGGGGCTCCGCACAGATACGCAGTATTTT. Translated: CSAPRTSGGLRTDTQYF.